The clone carrying this TCR beta chain appeared many times. Its antigen is unknown. This entry comes from a study of T cells in Graves' hyperthyroidism and ophthalmopathy. General study results and limits: It was a median about 6 months before onset that the model predicted ophthalmopathy. Through a model of 13 V-J features, ophthalmopathy was separated from stable hyperthyroidism.

Uncontrolled infection, other autoimmune disease, pregnancy or lactation led to exclusion. In making diagnoses, clinical symptoms, serum thyroxine and TRAb, thyroid ultrasound and orbital computed tomography were all used. Amplification yielded TCR beta CDR3 regions, with RNA transcripts as the source. When the TCR CDR3 underwent first-round RT-PCR, the HTBI primer set was used. TCRdb re-analysed the multiplex PCR reads in MiXCR, keeping a single row per CDR3 protein. This sample carries 540,000 or so distinct CDR3 sequences, 46% of them seen once, and the ten largest clones take over 15%. The germline V gene has CDR1 SQVTM and CDR2 ANQGSEA. The CDR3 length is 14 residues. V shed 4 bases and J shed 0 bases, with 9 bases lying between them.

The clonotype originates from an adult woman with Graves' disease, either hyperthyroidism or ophthalmopathy (not recorded which). Material: peripheral blood or thyroid tissue (not recorded which). The gene calls are TRBV29-1 and TRBJ1-4; D unresolved. This chain's CDR3 is CSVVGISTNEKLFF. In DNA form, the CDR3 reads TGCAGCGTTGTAGGGATCTCAACTAATGAAAAACTGTTTTTT. The full variable domain, with the rest looked up from reference TRBV29-1 and TRBJ1-4, is SAVISQKPSRDICQRGTSLTIQCQVDSQVTMMFWYRQQPGQSLTLIATANQGSEATYESGFVIDKFPISRPNLTFSTLTVSNMSPEDSSIYLCSVVGISTNEKLFFGSGTQLSVL.